These T cell receptor beta chains were read from a single sample in a study of blood T cell repertoires in COVID-19. This table comes from immunoSEQ multiplex PCR, and its TCRdb copy is limited to in-frame clones, with some not included. In the table there are over 120,000 clones, roughly 88% of which are singletons. Sequenced material: peripheral blood. The receptor set was obtained from a woman in her forties or fifties with acute or convalescent COVID-19. Both conserved end residues are part of each CDR3. A D gene is named only where the DNA matches it firmly. Clone sizes are given selectively: once, few, many, or a class where the clone is expanded.

CDR3nt,CDR3aa,abundance,j_gene,v_gene,d_gene
TGTGCCAGCTTCCAGCGGGACCGGAGTCTGAGAGCTAATGGCTACACCTTC,CASFQRDRSLRANGYTF,-,TRBJ1-2,TRBV2,-
TGTGCCAGTAGTACGACCCTAAGCGGGTTGGATGAAAAACTGTTTTTT,CASSTTLSGLDEKLFF,-,TRBJ1-4,TRBV19,-
TGTGCCAGCAGCAGATACAGGGAGGGAGATGAAAAACTGTTTTTT,CASSRYREGDEKLFF,-,TRBJ1-4,TRBV21-1,-
TGTGCCAGCAGCCTTGGACTAGCGGGGACCCAAGAGACCCAGTACTTC,CASSLGLAGTQETQYF,-,TRBJ2-5,TRBV9,TRBD2
TGCGCCAGCAGCTTGGGGACAGGGGTAGGGGAGACCCAGTACTTC,CASSLGTGVGETQYF,-,TRBJ2-5,TRBV5-1,TRBD1
TGTGCCAGCAGCCATATCCCCGGGGAGCTGTTTTTT,CASSHIPGELFF,few,TRBJ2-2,TRBV3-1/TRBV3-2,-
TGCGCCAGCAGCCAAGATAGCTATGAGCAGTTCTTC,CASSQDSYEQFF,-,TRBJ2-1,TRBV4-1,-
TGTGCCAGCACTCGCGGGGGTGAGGGTACGCAGTATTTT,CASTRGGEGTQYF,-,TRBJ2-3,TRBV27,TRBD2
TGTGCCAGCAGCCAAGAAGGGGGGGCAGGTCGTGGCACTGAAGCTTTCTTT,CASSQEGGAGRGTEAFF,-,TRBJ1-1,TRBV4-2,-
TGTGCCAGCAGTTACGGGCCATCTAGCACAGATACGCAGTATTTT,CASSYGPSSTDTQYF,-,TRBJ2-3,TRBV6-2/TRBV6-3,-
TGTGCCAGCAGCTGGGGCACGGGACTAGCGGGAGGGAATGAGCAGTTCTTC,CASSWGTGLAGGNEQFF,-,TRBJ2-1,TRBV7-9,TRBD2
TGCAGCGTTGAAGAAGGGGTTACTCCGTTGCGCAATGAGCAGTTCTTC,CSVEEGVTPLRNEQFF,-,TRBJ2-1,TRBV29-1,-
TGTGCCACCAGTGAGCCAGGGCTGTACCAGCCCCAGCATTTT,CATSEPGLYQPQHF,-,TRBJ1-5,TRBV24-1,-
TGCGCCAGCAGCTTAACCGCGGGAGGGTACCAAGAGACCCAGTACTTC,CASSLTAGGYQETQYF,-,TRBJ2-5,TRBV5-1,TRBD2
TGTGCCAGCAGTCCCGGGACAGGGTATCAGCCCCAGCATTTT,CASSPGTGYQPQHF,once,TRBJ1-5,TRBV27,TRBD1
TGTGCCAGCAGTGATATATTCGGTTCAACTAATGAAAAACTGTTTTTT,CASSDIFGSTNEKLFF,few,TRBJ1-4,TRBV2,-
TGTGCCAGCAGTTTTGAGGGTAATAGGGCCTATGGCTACACCTTC,CASSFEGNRAYGYTF,-,TRBJ1-2,TRBV28,-
TGTGCCAGCAGTTCCCGCCTATATGGCTACACCTTC,CASSSRLYGYTF,-,TRBJ1-2,TRBV5-5,-
TGTGCCAGTAGTACCCTCGGGACAGGCGTCTACGAGCAGTACTTC,CASSTLGTGVYEQYF,-,TRBJ2-7,TRBV19,TRBD1
TGTGCCACTGGGACTAGCGGATACGAGCAGTACTTC,CATGTSGYEQYF,-,TRBJ2-7,TRBV10-3,TRBD2
TGTGCCAGCAGTGAAGCGCAGGCAGGGAGGTTTGAAAAACTGTTTTTT,CASSEAQAGRFEKLFF,-,TRBJ1-4,TRBV6-1,-
TGTGCCAGCAGCTTCGGGTTAAACGGGGAGCTGTTTTTT,CASSFGLNGELFF,-,TRBJ2-2,TRBV7-3,-
TGCGCCACCTCGGGGGGCGGGGGAGGAACAGATACGCAGTATTTT,CATSGGGGGTDTQYF,-,TRBJ2-3,TRBV5-1,-
TGTGCCAGCAGCCGAGAACACTGGAGCTCCTATAATTCACCCCTCCACTTT,CASSREHWSSYNSPLHF,-,TRBJ1-6,TRBV3-1/TRBV3-2,-
TGTGCCAGCAGCTTACTAGCGGGGGGGCCCTATGAGCAGTTCTTC,CASSLLAGGPYEQFF,once,TRBJ2-1,TRBV7-3,TRBD2
TGTGCCAGCAGCTTCCCCCCGGGACAGGGGGCGAGGAAAAAAGTGAACACTGAAGCTTTCTTT,CASSFPPGQGARKKVNTEAFF,-,TRBJ1-1,TRBV28,TRBD1
TGTGCCATCAGTGAGTCAGCGGGAGTCTACGAGCAGTACTTC,CAISESAGVYEQYF,few,TRBJ2-7,TRBV10-3,TRBD2
TGCGCCAGCAGCTTGGAAATCCACTACGAGCAGTACTTC,CASSLEIHYEQYF,few,TRBJ2-7,TRBV5-1,-
TGTGCCAGCAACCCTCAGACCGCCGGGGAACATACGCAGTATTTT,CASNPQTAGEHTQYF,-,TRBJ2-3,TRBV5-8,-
TGTGCCAGCTCACTGCCGGGGGGGCGCGACGGCTACACCTTC,CASSLPGGRDGYTF,-,TRBJ1-2,TRBV18,-
TGTGCCAGCAGCCGACAGGGCGACGAAAAACTGTTTTTT,CASSRQGDEKLFF,-,TRBJ1-4,TRBV9,TRBD1
TGTGCCATCTCGACAGGTAATAAAGCTTTCTTT,CAISTGNKAFF,-,TRBJ1-1,TRBV19,-
TGTGCCAGCAGCCCGTTGAGCGTACAAGAGACCCAGTACTTC,CASSPLSVQETQYF,-,TRBJ2-5,TRBV14,-
TGCGCCAGCAGCCAAACGGACAGGGGAGGAACTTTCTTT,CASSQTDRGGTFF,-,TRBJ1-1,TRBV4-1,TRBD1
TGTGCCAGCAGCGGACAGCGAAACACCATATATTTT,CASSGQRNTIYF,few,TRBJ1-3,TRBV9,-
TGTGCCATAGGACAGGAAACCTCCCCGGGGTACGAGCAGTACTTC,CAIGQETSPGYEQYF,-,TRBJ2-7,TRBV2,TRBD1
TGTGCCAGTGGGACCGGGACAATCGGCAATCAGCCCCAGCATTTT,CASGTGTIGNQPQHF,-,TRBJ1-5,TRBV19,-
TGCGCCAGCAGCACGACTAGCGTGGAGACCCAGTACTTC,CASSTTSVETQYF,-,TRBJ2-5,TRBV5-1,TRBD2
TGTGCCAGCAGTGAAGCGCCCGTAGCCGCGATCAATCAGCCCCAGCATTTT,CASSEAPVAAINQPQHF,-,TRBJ1-5,TRBV6-1,-
TGTGCCAGCTCACCGGCAGGGGGCGAAGGAAACACCATATATTTT,CASSPAGGEGNTIYF,-,TRBJ1-3,TRBV18,TRBD1
TGTGCCAGCAGTCCCCCCTGGGCTAGCGGACGAGGGGAGACCCAGTACTTC,CASSPPWASGRGETQYF,-,TRBJ2-5,TRBV6-6,TRBD2
TGTGCCAGCAGCACGTCGGGACTAGCGGGAGAAGCCTACGAGCAGTACTTC,CASSTSGLAGEAYEQYF,few,TRBJ2-7,TRBV7-9,TRBD2
TGTGCCAGCTCACCATACTCGACCTACGAGCAGTACTTC,CASSPYSTYEQYF,-,TRBJ2-7,TRBV18,-